A single sample is the source of the 29 T cell receptor beta chains below, sequenced in a study of control samples from healthy donors and cancer patients. The method was immunoSEQ multiplex PCR; TCRdb's version includes in-frame clones alone and lacks a portion of them. The sample has 120,000 or so clones, around 86% seen once. The sample taken for sequencing was blood. The receptors here all came from a man between 35 and 55 years old in good health.

V is TRBV10-2 and J is TRBJ2-7, with D unclear. Trimming left V 0 bases short and J 5 bases short, with 8 bases between. Looked up from germline, CDR1 is WSHSY and CDR2 is SAAADI. This CDR3 is built from 13 residues. CDR3 amino acids: CASSESEGNEQYF. CDR3 coding DNA: TGCGCCAGCAGTGAGTCGGAAGGAAACGAGCAGTACTTC.

The gene calls are TRBV7-2 and TRBJ1-6, with 9 bases identical to TRBD1. Looked up from germline, CDR1 is SGHTA and CDR2 is FQGNSA. J lost 6 bases, V lost 2 bases, and 2 bases had no gene match. This CDR3 has 15 residues. In DNA, the CDR3 is TGTGCCAGCAGCTTACGGGGACAGGGTAATTCACCCCTCCACTTT. This gives the protein CASSLRGQGNSPLHF.

This clone appeared a single time. The CDR3: CASRRQGPSTEAFF. As DNA, the CDR3 is TGTGCCAGCAGACGACAGGGGCCTAGCACTGAAGCTTTCTTT. The chain links TRBV6-1 to TRBJ1-1; 8 bases align to TRBD1. Trimming removed 6 bases from V and 4 bases from J; junction bases left unmatched: 7. This CDR3 comprises 14 residues. Germline CDR1 MNHNS, CDR2 SASEGT.

CDR3 residues: CASRNQGVGYTF. The DNA for the CDR3 is TGTGCCAGCAGGAATCAAGGGGTCGGCTACACCTTC. The V call is TRBV12-3 or TRBV12-4, the J call TRBJ1-2; D is possibly TRBD1 (5 bases). The V and J ends lost 6 bases and 8 bases respectively, with 13 bases between them. The CDR3 consists of 12 residues.

The J gene is TRBJ2-1, the V gene TRBV7-8, with no clear D. CDR1 is SGHVS, CDR2 FQNEAQ, per germline. The CDR3 covers 14 residues. V was clipped by 4 bases and J by 8 bases, with 15 bases between them. Written as DNA, the CDR3 is TGTGCCAGCAGCTCCCGACCGACATTCGATGAGCAGTTCTTC. Translation gives CASSSRPTFDEQFF.

The chain has TRBV6-5 and TRBJ2-7; D ambiguous. The CDR3 sequence is 14 residues long. Trimming removed 5 bases from V and 2 bases from J, with 13 bases in between. CDR1 is MNHEY, CDR2 SVGAGI, per germline. In DNA form, the CDR3 reads TGTGCCAGCAGTCCGGTAACACCCCCCTACGAGCAGTACTTC. Translation: CASSPVTPPYEQYF.

J is TRBJ1-2 and V is TRBV29-1; TRBD1 matches at 7 bases. There are 13 residues in the CDR3. J was trimmed by 3 bases and V by 6 bases; bases with no gene match: 7. Germline CDR1 is SQVTM and CDR2 is ANQGSEA. CDR3 DNA sequence: TGCAGCGTGGCCTATACAGGGGACTATGGCTACACCTTC. Translated: CSVAYTGDYGYTF.

The chain carries TRBV5-6 and TRBJ2-1; 7 bases line up with TRBD2. CDR1 is SGHDT and CDR2 is YYEEEE in the germline V gene. Unmatched junction bases numbered 14, after V lost 4 bases and J lost 4 bases. The CDR3 totals 17 residues. The CDR3: CASSPGPPGLNYNEQFF. The CDR3 DNA is TGTGCCAGCAGCCCGGGACCCCCGGGACTAAATTACAATGAGCAGTTCTTC.

CDR3 in amino acids: CSVELQMNTEAFF. The DNA of the CDR3 is TGCAGCGTTGAACTACAGATGAACACTGAAGCTTTCTTT. The chain links TRBV29-1 to TRBJ1-1, with D unclear. V gave up 2 bases and J gave up 0 bases, with 7 bases separating them. The CDR3 sequence is 13 residues long. CDR1 is SQVTM, CDR2 ANQGSEA, per germline.

The rearrangement links TRBV7-2 to TRBJ2-1; D gene ambiguous. Germline lookup yields CDR1 SGHTA and CDR2 FQGNSA. V was pared by 4 bases and J by 10 bases, with 14 bases between. The CDR3 extends over 13 amino acids. Here the CDR3 reads CASSSDGYAEQFF. The CDR3 DNA is TGTGCCAGCAGCTCAGACGGCTATGCAGAGCAGTTCTTC.

This chain connects TRBV2 to TRBJ2-3, with 11 bases aligning to TRBD2. CDR1 is SNHLY, CDR2 FYNNEI, per germline. The trim removed 4 bases at V and 0 bases at J, leaving 9 bases unmatched. The CDR3 contains 18 residues. This CDR3 is CASSGGLAGGPSTDTQYF. The DNA of the CDR3 is TGTGCCAGCAGTGGAGGCCTAGCGGGGGGTCCTAGCACAGATACGCAGTATTTT.

The chain joins TRBV5-6 to TRBJ2-7, with 8 nucleotides matching TRBD1. This CDR3 is 14 amino acids long. With V trimmed by 3 bases and J by 6 bases, 8 bases remained unmatched. Germline CDR1 reads SGHDT; CDR2 reads YYEEEE. In nucleotides, the CDR3 is TGTGCCAGCAGCTACTGGACAGGGCCGGGCGAGCAGTACTTC. Translated, it gives CASSYWTGPGEQYF.

The J gene is TRBJ2-7, the V gene TRBV19, with TRBD2 matching over 9 bases. CDR1 and CDR2 (germline): LNHDA, SQIVND (reference sequence). The CDR3 contains 15 residues. Trimming at V came to 9 bases and at J to 3 bases, leaving 12 bases not matched to a gene. The CDR3 loop reads CASPKWAGGLYEQYF. In DNA form, the CDR3 reads TGTGCCAGCCCGAAATGGGCGGGGGGGCTCTACGAGCAGTACTTC.

The gene calls are TRBV4-3 and TRBJ2-5, with TRBD2 matching over 9 bases. The ends lost 4 bases at V and 5 bases at J; junction bases unmatched: 5. The CDR3 length is 14 residues. Germline-derived CDR1 and CDR2 are LGHNA and YSLEER. CDR3 sequence (DNA): TGCGCCAGCAGCCGCGGGGGGGCCGGGGAGACCCAGTACTTC. Translated: CASSRGGAGETQYF.

The chain joins TRBV10-1 to TRBJ1-4; tentatively, D is TRBD1 (6 bases). Trimming removed 11 bases at V and 5 bases at J, with 12 bases between. CDR1 is WNHNN and CDR2 is SYGVQD in the germline V gene (reference sequence). CDR3 length: 12 amino acids. The CDR3 DNA sequence: TGCGCCCGGGGGGGGCAAAATGAAAAACTGTTTTTT. Its translation is CARGGQNEKLFF.

This clone came up once. J is TRBJ1-2 and V is TRBV7-2; 8 bases agree with TRBD1. The V and J ends lost 3 bases and 4 bases, in that order; junction bases with no gene match: 7. Looked up from germline, CDR1 is SGHTA and CDR2 is FQGNSA. The length of the CDR3 is 15 residues. This CDR3 reads CASSFDRGLSYGYTF. For the CDR3, the DNA is TGTGCCAGCAGCTTTGACAGGGGCCTCTCCTATGGCTACACCTTC.

The chain employs TRBV20-1 and TRBJ1-5; D ambiguous. Between the trimmed V and J ends, which lost 3 bases and 0 bases, there was a span of 6 bases. The CDR3 totals 13 residues. CDR1 is DFQATT, CDR2 SNEGSKA, per germline (reference sequence). CDR3 protein: CSASRNSNQPQHF. The CDR3 DNA follows: TGCAGTGCTAGTAGGAATAGCAATCAGCCCCAGCATTTT.

The chain is built from TRBV6-5 and TRBJ2-3; maybe TRBD1 (6 bases). Germline values: CDR1 MNHEY, CDR2 SVGAGI. CDR3 length: 13 residues. The CDR3 DNA is TGTGCTACCAACAGGGAGCCACAAGATACGCAGTATTTT. It encodes CATNREPQDTQYF.

A remark on this clone: The same CDR3 arises from other DNA sequences in this sample as well. J is TRBJ1-6 and V is TRBV29-1; 7 bases agree with TRBD1. The length of the CDR3 is 14 residues. Germline values: CDR1 SQVTM, CDR2 ANQGSEA. V lost 4 bases and J lost 10; bases outside the gene matches: 10. CDR3 protein: CSVADGQVNSPLHF. The CDR3 region has the DNA TGCAGCGTTGCTGACGGACAGGTTAACTCACCCCTCCACTTT. Combining the CDR3 with reference TRBV29-1 and TRBJ1-6 gives the whole variable domain SAVISQKPSRDICQRGTSLTIQCQVDSQVTMMFWYRQQPGQSLTLIATANQGSEATYESGFVIDKFPISRPNLTFSTLTVSNMSPEDSSIYLCSVADGQVNSPLHFGNGTRLTVT.

The J gene is TRBJ1-1, the V gene TRBV29-1; 10 bases align to TRBD1. CDR1 and CDR2 from the germline V gene are SQVTM and ANQGSEA. This CDR3 has 15 amino acids. Trimming removed 7 bases from V and 4 bases from J; junction bases left unmatched: 12. The CDR3: CSARPGTGVTTEAFF. Written as DNA, the CDR3 is TGCAGCGCACGTCCCGGGACAGGGGTAACCACTGAAGCTTTCTTT.

This rearrangement joins TRBV6-5 to TRBJ2-3, with 10 bases matching TRBD2. Germline CDR1 reads MNHEY; CDR2 reads SVGAGI. The CDR3 totals 15 residues. The trim removed 7 bases at V and 6 bases at J, leaving 10 bases unmatched. CDR3 loop: CASKSTSGPGDTQYF. CDR3 in DNA: TGTGCCAGCAAATCGACTAGCGGGCCCGGGGATACGCAGTATTTT.

The chain carries TRBV29-1 and TRBJ1-2; D uncertain. This CDR3 is 14 amino acids long. V lost 4 bases to trimming and J lost 3 bases, with 15 bases between them. Germline V gene lookup returns CDR1 SQVTM and CDR2 ANQGSEA. The CDR3 nucleotides read TGCAGCGTTGCGGAGAAGAACCCGGACTATGGCTACACCTTC. It codes for CSVAEKNPDYGYTF.

This rearrangement joins TRBV30 to TRBJ2-5, with D perhaps TRBD2 (7 bases). The CDR3 contains 15 residues. V gave up 3 bases and J gave up 7 bases, with 21 bases separating them. Per germline, CDR1 GTSNPN and CDR2 SVGIG (reference sequence). CDR3 in DNA: TGTGCCTGGAGGGGGGGGGCCCGTCGGTCTGCGACCCAGTACTTC. This codes for CAWRGGARRSATQYF.

The count of this clone is one. This rearrangement joins TRBV5-8 to TRBJ2-3, with 8 bases that match TRBD1. CDR1 is SGHTS, CDR2 YDEGEE, per germline. The V gene end was trimmed by 7 bases and the J gene end by 2 bases; junction bases not matched to a gene: 15. The CDR3 has 17 residues. CDR3 DNA sequence: TGTGCCAGCCCGACAGGGGCCTTTCGAATGAACACAGATACGCAGTATTTT. Its protein is CASPTGAFRMNTDTQYF.

The chain is built from TRBV6-6 and TRBJ1-5, with D tentatively TRBD1 (5 bases). V lost 5 bases to trimming and J lost 5 bases, with 13 bases between them. Germline CDR1 MNHNY, CDR2 SVGAGI (reference sequence). This CDR3 is 14 amino acids long. The CDR3 DNA follows: TGTGCCAGCAGTGTGCAGGGCTTTGATCAGCCCCAGCATTTT. It encodes CASSVQGFDQPQHF.

This clone was seen once. The J gene is TRBJ2-6, the V gene TRBV9; either TRBD1 or TRBD2 may fit D (5 bases each). Trimming left V 5 bases short and J 2 bases short, with 8 bases between. CDR3 size: 14 residues. CDR1 SGDLS and CDR2 YYNGEE come from the germline V gene. The CDR3 region has the DNA TGTGCCAGCAGGAGGGGCGCTGGGGCCAACGTCCTGACTTTC. It encodes CASRRGAGANVLTF.

The V call is TRBV2, the J call TRBJ1-3; D remains ambiguous. The V end was cut by 2 bases, the J end by 0 bases, with 17 bases between. The CDR3 totals 18 residues. Germline V gives CDR1 SNHLY, CDR2 FYNNEI. The CDR3 nucleotides read TGTGCCAGCAGTGAAAGCGGGGAGGAAGTCTACTCTGGAAACACCATATATTTT. This sequence encodes CASSESGEEVYSGNTIYF. Together with reference TRBV2 and TRBJ1-3, the CDR3 gives the full variable domain: EPEVTQTPSHQVTQMGQEVILRCVPISNHLYFYWYRQILGQKVEFLVSFYNNEISEKSEIFDDQFSVERPDGSNFTLKIRSTKLEDSAMYFCASSESGEEVYSGNTIYFGEGSWLTVV.

V and J are TRBV15 and TRBJ2-3; 7 bases line up with TRBD2. CDR3 length: 14 amino acids. V trimming: 5 bases; J trimming: 5 bases; junction bases outside the gene matches: 7. The V gene's germline CDR1 is LNHNV and CDR2 YYDKDF (reference sequence). The CDR3: CATSRTGGVDTQYF. The CDR3 nucleotides read TGTGCCACCAGCCGGACGGGGGGAGTAGATACGCAGTATTTT.

This chain uses TRBV6-4 with TRBJ1-6; weak D call: TRBD1 (5 bases). This CDR3 has 15 amino acids. Trimming pared 2 bases from V and 6 bases from J, leaving 11 bases between. The germline V gene encodes CDR1 MRHNA and CDR2 SNTAGT. CDR3 DNA: TGTGCCAGCAGTGACAACAGTGGGGCTAATTCACCCCTCCACTTT. This sequence encodes CASSDNSGANSPLHF.